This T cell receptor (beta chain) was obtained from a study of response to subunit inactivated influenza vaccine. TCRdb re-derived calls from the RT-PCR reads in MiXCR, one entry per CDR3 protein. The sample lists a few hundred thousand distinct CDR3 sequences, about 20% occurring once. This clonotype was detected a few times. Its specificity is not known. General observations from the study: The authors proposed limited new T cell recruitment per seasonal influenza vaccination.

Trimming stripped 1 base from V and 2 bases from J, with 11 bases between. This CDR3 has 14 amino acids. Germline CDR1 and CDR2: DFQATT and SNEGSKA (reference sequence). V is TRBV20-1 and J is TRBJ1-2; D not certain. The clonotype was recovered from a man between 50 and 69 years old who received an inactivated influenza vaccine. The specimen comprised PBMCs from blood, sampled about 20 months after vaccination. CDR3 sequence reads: CSARVPFGNYGYTF. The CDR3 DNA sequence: TGCAGTGCTAGAGTCCCCTTCGGGAACTATGGCTACACCTTC.